The clone carrying this TCR beta chain was counted between two and nine times. Its target is not known. This sample stems from a study of post-analysis software for immune sequencing data. Study-wide background: Patients had relapsing-remitting, secondary progressive or progressive-relapsing multiple sclerosis; some lacked subtype.

Points from the study as a whole: Compared with controls, patients had more of five or six TRBV segments, including TRBV5-6, TRBV5-1 and TRBV20-1. There was significantly lower normalized Chao1 diversity in multiple sclerosis patients than in controls. Samples from one preparation batch, clustered by F measure, grouped strongly together.

The authors incorporated unique molecular identifiers into the TCR beta cDNA libraries. Yield was around 500,000 cDNA molecules from approximately 0.91 to 9.4 million T cells. TCRdb processed the PCR reads anew with MiXCR; each CDR3 protein has one entry. The table includes around 400,000 distinct CDR3 sequences, 30% to 45% detected once. The V segment lost 2 bases and the J segment 2 bases; nucleotides outside the gene matches: 2. Per germline, CDR1 LGHNA and CDR2 YNFKEQ. CDR3 size: 16 residues. Sequencing was done on a sample of blood. This TCR was recovered from a girl aged 2-10 years with multiple sclerosis. V usage is TRBV4-2 and J usage is TRBJ2-3, with TRBD2 identical over 12 bases. CDR3 in amino acids: CASSQSSGGATDTQYF. CDR3 coding DNA: TGTGCCAGCAGCCAATCTAGCGGGGGGGCCACAGATACGCAGTATTTT.